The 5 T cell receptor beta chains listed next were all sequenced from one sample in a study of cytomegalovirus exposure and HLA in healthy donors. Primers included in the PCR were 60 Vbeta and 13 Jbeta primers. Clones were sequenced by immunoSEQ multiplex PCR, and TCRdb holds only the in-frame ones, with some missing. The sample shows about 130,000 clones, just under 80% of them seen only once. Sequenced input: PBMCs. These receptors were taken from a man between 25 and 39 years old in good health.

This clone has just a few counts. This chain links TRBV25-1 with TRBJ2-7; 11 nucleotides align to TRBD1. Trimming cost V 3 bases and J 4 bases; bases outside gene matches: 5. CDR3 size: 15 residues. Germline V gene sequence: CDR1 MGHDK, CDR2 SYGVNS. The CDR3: CASSDRDRGSYEQYF. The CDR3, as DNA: TGTGCCAGCAGTGACCGGGACAGGGGGTCGTACGAGCAGTACTTC.

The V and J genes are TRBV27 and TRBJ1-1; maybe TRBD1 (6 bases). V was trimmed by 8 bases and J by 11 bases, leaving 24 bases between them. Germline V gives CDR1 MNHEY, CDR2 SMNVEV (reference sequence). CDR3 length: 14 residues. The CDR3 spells CASEPIVGAGNAFF. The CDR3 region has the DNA TGTGCCAGCGAACCTATAGTGGGGGCAGGGAATGCTTTCTTT.

In DNA form, the CDR3 reads TGTGCCTGGAGTGTCGGGCTAGCGAACGCCTACGAGCAGTACTTC. It encodes CAWSVGLANAYEQYF. V and J are TRBV30 and TRBJ2-7; perhaps TRBD2 as D (6 bases). CDR1 is GTSNPN, CDR2 SVGIG, per germline (reference sequence). V was cut by 0 bases and J by 2 bases, with 14 bases left in between. CDR3 length equals 15 residues.

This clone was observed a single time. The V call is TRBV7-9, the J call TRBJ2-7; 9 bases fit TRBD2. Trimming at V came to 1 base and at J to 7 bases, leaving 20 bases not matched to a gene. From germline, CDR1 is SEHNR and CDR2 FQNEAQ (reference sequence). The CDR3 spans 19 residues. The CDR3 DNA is TGTGCCAGCAGCTTAGGGTGGGCGGAAAGTCGCGGGAGGGCCGGAGAGCAGTACTTC. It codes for CASSLGWAESRGRAGEQYF.

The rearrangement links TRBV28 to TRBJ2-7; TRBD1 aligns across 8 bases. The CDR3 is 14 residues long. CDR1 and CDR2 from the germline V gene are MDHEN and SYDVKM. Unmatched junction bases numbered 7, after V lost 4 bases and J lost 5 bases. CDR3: CASSSGQGPNEQYF. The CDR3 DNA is TGTGCCAGCAGTTCAGGACAGGGTCCTAACGAGCAGTACTTC.